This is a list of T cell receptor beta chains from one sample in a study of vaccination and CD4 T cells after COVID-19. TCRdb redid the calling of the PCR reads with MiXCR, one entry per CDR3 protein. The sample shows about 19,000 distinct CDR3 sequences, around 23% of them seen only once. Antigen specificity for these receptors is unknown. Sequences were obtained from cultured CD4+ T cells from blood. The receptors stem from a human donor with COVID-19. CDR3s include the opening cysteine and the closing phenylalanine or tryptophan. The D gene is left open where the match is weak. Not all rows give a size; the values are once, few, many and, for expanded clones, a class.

TGTGCCAGCAGAAGGGGCGAGACCCAGTACTTC	CASRRGETQYF	once	TRBV18	TRBJ2-5	.
TGCAGTGCTAGAGACCCGGGACTAGCGGGGTACGAGCAGTACTTC	CSARDPGLAGYEQYF	.	TRBV20-1	TRBJ2-7	TRBD2
TGTGCCAGCAGTTATAGCGGGGGGGTCCTGATCGGGGAGCTGTTTTTT	CASSYSGGVLIGELFF	few	TRBV7-9	TRBJ2-2	TRBD2
TGTGCCACCAGTGACCCAGGGGGCGGTTCCTACAATGAGCAGTTCTTC	CATSDPGGGSYNEQFF	few	TRBV24-1	TRBJ2-1	TRBD1
TGTGCCAGCAGCTTAGAAGGAAGGGAGCAGTTCTTC	CASSLEGREQFF	few	TRBV7-2	TRBJ2-1	.
TGCAGTGCTAGGGGGGGGAGGTCTGGGGCCAACGTCCTGACTTTC	CSARGGRSGANVLTF	.	TRBV20-1	TRBJ2-6	TRBD2
TGTGCCAGTACGGATACTTTCCAGGGGGGCTATGGCTACACCTTC	CASTDTFQGGYGYTF	.	TRBV19	TRBJ1-2	TRBD1
TGTGCCAGCAGCCCAGGACAGGCGGGAGAGACCCAGTACTTC	CASSPGQAGETQYF	few	TRBV5-4	TRBJ2-5	TRBD1
TGTGCCGCCCAGGGGAACATGGCCAAAAACATTCAGTACTTC	CAAQGNMAKNIQYF	few	TRBV28	TRBJ2-4	.
TGTGCCAGCAGCCCCAGCGTCAGCCACCCTTCGGGCGAGCAGTACTTC	CASSPSVSHPSGEQYF	.	TRBV7-2	TRBJ2-7	.
TGTGCCAGCAGCTCCCCCCCGGGCAGAAATAAAGAGACCCAGTACTTC	CASSSPPGRNKETQYF	few	TRBV7-9	TRBJ2-5	.
TGTGCCAGCAGCCCACCCGGGGGAACTACGCAGTATTTT	CASSPPGGTTQYF	few	TRBV7-2	TRBJ2-3	.
TGCGCCAGCAGCTTGACGTCAGACTCTAACTATGGCTACACCTTC	CASSLTSDSNYGYTF	.	TRBV5-1	TRBJ1-2	.
TGTGCCATCAGTGAACAGTCTAGCAATCAGCCCCAGCATTTT	CAISEQSSNQPQHF	medium-sized	TRBV10-3	TRBJ1-5	.
TGTGCCACCACCCCGCGACGGATCTCTGGAAACACCATATATTTT	CATTPRRISGNTIYF	few	TRBV15	TRBJ1-3	.
TGTGCCAGCAGCATCACCGGCAGAGAGACCCAGTACTTC	CASSITGRETQYF	few	TRBV11-2	TRBJ2-5	.
TGTGCCAGCAGTGAAACCCCGGGACTCCCTGTGTATACGCAGTATTTT	CASSETPGLPVYTQYF	few	TRBV2	TRBJ2-3	.
TGTGCCAGCAGCTTAAGAACTAGCGGGGGGGATACGCAGTATTTT	CASSLRTSGGDTQYF	few	TRBV7-9	TRBJ2-3	TRBD2
TGTGCCAGCAGCAAATACGCGTCGGATGAGCCCTCTGGGGCCAACGTCCTGACTTTC	CASSKYASDEPSGANVLTF	.	TRBV21-1	TRBJ2-6	.
TGTGCCAGCAGCTCTGACGGGGCCCTTAATGAAAAACTGTTTTTT	CASSSDGALNEKLFF	.	TRBV7-9	TRBJ1-4	.
TGCGCCAGCAGCCAAACTAGCGAACCGTTAGAGACCCAGTACTTC	CASSQTSEPLETQYF	.	TRBV4-1	TRBJ2-5	TRBD2
TGTGCCAGCAGCGTAGCCCTCGGACAGCCCCAGCATTTT	CASSVALGQPQHF	.	TRBV9	TRBJ1-5	.
TGTGCCAGCACGGCAGGGAATGGTTCACCCCTCCACTTT	CASTAGNGSPLHF	.	TRBV6-1	TRBJ1-6	.
TGCGCCAGCAGCCAAGGGTTGGACACGACCTCCTACGAGCAGTACTTC	CASSQGLDTTSYEQYF	.	TRBV4-3	TRBJ2-7	.
TGCAGTGCCCCTAGGACAGACTCCTATGGCTACACCTTC	CSAPRTDSYGYTF	.	TRBV20-1	TRBJ1-2	.
TGCAGTGCCGAAAGAAATGAAAAACTGTTTTTT	CSAERNEKLFF	.	TRBV20-1	TRBJ1-4	.
TGTGCCAGCAGTCCCACCGCTACGGCGAACATCCGCACAGATACGCAGTATTTT	CASSPTATANIRTDTQYF	few	TRBV6-4	TRBJ2-3	.